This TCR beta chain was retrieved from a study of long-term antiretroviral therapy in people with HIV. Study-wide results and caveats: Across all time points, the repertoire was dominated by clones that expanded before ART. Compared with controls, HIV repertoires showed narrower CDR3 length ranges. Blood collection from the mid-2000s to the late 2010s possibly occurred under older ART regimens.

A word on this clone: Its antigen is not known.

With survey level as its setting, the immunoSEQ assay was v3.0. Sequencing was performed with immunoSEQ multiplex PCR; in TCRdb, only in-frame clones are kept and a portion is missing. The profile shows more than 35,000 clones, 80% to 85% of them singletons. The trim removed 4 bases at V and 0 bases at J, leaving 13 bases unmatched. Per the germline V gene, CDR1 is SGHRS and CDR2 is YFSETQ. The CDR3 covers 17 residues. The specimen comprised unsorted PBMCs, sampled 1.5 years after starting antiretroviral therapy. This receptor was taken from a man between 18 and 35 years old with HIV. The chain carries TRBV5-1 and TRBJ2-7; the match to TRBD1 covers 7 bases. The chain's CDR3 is CASSAAYGQASSYEQYF. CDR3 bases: TGCGCCAGCAGCGCAGCGTACGGACAGGCCAGCTCCTACGAGCAGTACTTC.